The 17 T cell receptor beta chains below were found in one sample sequenced in a study of blood T cell repertoires in COVID-19. Profiling relied on immunoSEQ multiplex PCR, and the TCRdb table lists in-frame clones only, not all of them. The repertoire holds 43,000 or so clones, with about 89% as singletons. Sequenced material: peripheral blood. Receptor source: a man aged 55-75 years with active or convalescent COVID-19.

The rearrangement links TRBV5-5 to TRBJ2-2, with TRBD1 identical over 7 bases. Germline CDR1 reads SGHKS; CDR2 reads YYEKEE (reference sequence). V dropped 4 bases and J dropped 4; count of bases not matched to a gene: 7. The CDR3 runs to 15 residues. The DNA of the CDR3 is TGTGCCAGCAGCACTGGGACAGTGGGCACCGGGGAGCTGTTTTTT. It translates to CASSTGTVGTGELFF. Filled out from reference TRBV5-5 and TRBJ2-2, the complete variable domain reads DAGVTQSPTHLIKTRGQQVTLRCSPISGHKSVSWYQQVLGQGPQFIFQYYEKEERGRGNFPDRFSARQFPNYSSELNVNALLLGDSALYLCASSTGTVGTGELFFGEGSRLTVL.

This CDR3 is CASSSGTPDYGYTF. In DNA, the CDR3 is TGTGCCAGCAGCAGCGGGACACCGGATTATGGCTACACCTTC. The rearrangement joins TRBV11-2 to TRBJ1-2; tentatively, D is TRBD1 (6 bases). CDR1 and CDR2 from the germline V gene are SGHAT and FQNNGV. This CDR3 is built from 14 residues. Trimming left V 5 bases short and J 5 bases short, with 15 bases between. The full variable domain, completed using reference TRBV11-2 and TRBJ1-2, is EAGVAQSPRYKIIEKRQSVAFWCNPISGHATLYWYQQILGQGPKLLIQFQNNGVVDDSQLPKDRFSAERLKGVDSTLKIQPAKLEDSAVYLCASSSGTPDYGYTFGSGTRLTVV.

The chain links TRBV5-4 to TRBJ2-3, with D uncertain. The germline V and J ends were trimmed by 9 bases and 6 bases, with 20 bases remaining between them. The CDR3 spans 14 residues. The germline CDR1 and CDR2 sequences are SGHNT and YYREEE (reference sequence). The CDR3 sequence: CATGWKLGYDTQYF. In DNA form, the CDR3 reads TGTGCCACCGGGTGGAAGTTAGGATACGATACGCAGTATTTT.

This clone was counted a single time. The chain carries TRBV10-3 and TRBJ2-7; 10 bases match TRBD1. The CDR3 has 14 residues. Germline V gives CDR1 ENHRY, CDR2 SYGVKD. Trimming at V came to 7 bases and at J to 2 bases, leaving 5 bases not matched to a gene. Here the CDR3 reads CAINTGTGAYEQYF. DNA of the CDR3: TGTGCCATCAATACCGGGACAGGGGCCTACGAGCAGTACTTC.

The chain joins TRBV6-5 to TRBJ2-5, with 12 bases fitting TRBD2. There are 14 residues in the CDR3. The germline V gene encodes CDR1 MNHEY and CDR2 SVGAGI. J gave up 5 bases and V 6 bases, and 4 bases lay outside the gene matches. The DNA of the CDR3 is TGTGCCAGCAGCCCGACTAGCGGGGGTGAGACCCAGTACTTC. This codes for CASSPTSGGETQYF.

This chain links TRBV7-2 with TRBJ1-3; 7 nucleotides agree with TRBD1. The V and J ends lost 6 bases and 0 bases, in that order; junction bases with no gene match: 8. CDR3 length equals 16 residues. Per germline, CDR1 SGHTA and CDR2 FQGNSA. CDR3 DNA: TGTGCCAGCAGTTCACGAGACAGGGCCTCTGGAAACACCATATATTTT. It encodes CASSSRDRASGNTIYF.

The V gene is TRBV4-1, the J gene TRBJ2-7; 8 nucleotides agree with TRBD2. With V trimmed by 1 base and J by 0 bases, 14 bases remained unmatched. Germline V CDR1 and CDR2: MGHRA, YSYEKL. The CDR3 loop spans 19 amino acids. CDR3 coding DNA: TGCGCCAGCAGCCAAGGAGAGGGGTCATTTAGCGGGGACTCCTACGAGCAGTACTTC. This encodes CASSQGEGSFSGDSYEQYF.

The rearrangement uses TRBV2 and TRBJ2-1, with 10 bases matching TRBD2. The CDR3 runs to 16 residues. Germline assignment: CDR1 SNHLY and CDR2 FYNNEI. Unmatched junction bases numbered 5, after V lost 3 bases and J lost 3 bases. In DNA form, the CDR3 reads TGTGCCAGCAGTGAGGGTCTAGCGGGGGACTACAATGAGCAGTTCTTC. Translated, it gives CASSEGLAGDYNEQFF. Using reference TRBV2 and TRBJ2-1 for the parts outside the CDR3, the full variable domain is EPEVTQTPSHQVTQMGQEVILRCVPISNHLYFYWYRQILGQKVEFLVSFYNNEISEKSEIFDDQFSVERPDGSNFTLKIRSTKLEDSAMYFCASSEGLAGDYNEQFFGPGTRLTVL.

The gene calls are TRBV7-9 and TRBJ1-3; 10 nucleotides line up with TRBD1. The CDR3 runs 15 residues. The V segment lost 4 bases and the J segment 8 bases; nucleotides outside the gene matches: 8. Germline V CDR1 and CDR2: SEHNR, FQNEAQ (reference sequence). The CDR3 spells CASSYDRGPSDTIYF. The CDR3 DNA is TGTGCCAGCAGCTACGACAGGGGGCCTAGCGACACCATATATTTT.

The chain uses TRBV5-1 and TRBJ2-6; 9 positions agree with TRBD1. This CDR3 has 16 amino acids. Trimming at V came to 1 base and at J to 9 bases, leaving 8 bases not matched to a gene. The V gene's germline CDR1 is SGHRS and CDR2 YFSETQ. CDR3 sequence: CASSLSGQGIVNVLTF. The CDR3 DNA sequence: TGCGCCAGCAGCTTGTCGGGACAGGGCATAGTCAACGTCCTGACTTTC.

This chain uses TRBV6-5 with TRBJ2-1, with TRBD1 matching 9 bases. Trimming removed 2 bases from V and 8 bases from J; junction bases left unmatched: 4. The germline gives CDR1 MNHEY, CDR2 SVGAGI. The CDR3 sequence is 14 residues long. DNA of the CDR3: TGTGCCAGCAGTTACGATCGGGACAGGGATGAGCAGTTCTTC. Translation gives CASSYDRDRDEQFF.

The chain combines TRBV2 with TRBJ2-2; 7 bases map to TRBD1. This CDR3 spans 18 amino acids. V lost 1 base, J lost 7 bases, and 15 bases stayed unmatched. Germline CDR1 and CDR2: SNHLY and FYNNEI. As DNA, the CDR3 is TGTGCCAGCAGTGAAGTTGTACTAGGGGGCCCCAGTGGCGGGGAGCTGTTTTTT. Its protein is CASSEVVLGGPSGGELFF.

V usage is TRBV28 and J usage is TRBJ1-2; tentative D call: TRBD1 (6 bases). This CDR3 region has 17 residues. From germline, CDR1 is MDHEN and CDR2 SYDVKM. V lost 5 bases to trimming and J lost 1 base, with 20 bases between them. The DNA for the CDR3 is TGTGCCAGCAGTACACCCCGCCGGGACACAAATAACTATGGCTACACCTTC. Translating it yields CASSTPRRDTNNYGYTF.

V is TRBV15 and J is TRBJ1-2; 9 positions match TRBD1. CDR1 and CDR2 (germline): LNHNV, YYDKDF (reference sequence). V gave up 0 bases and J gave up 4 bases; unmatched junction bases: 6. This CDR3 contains 16 residues. DNA of the CDR3: TGTGCCACCAGCAGAGAAACCCCGGGACAGGGCTATGGCTACACCTTC. This sequence encodes CATSRETPGQGYGYTF.

The chain is built from TRBV27 and TRBJ2-1; 10 nucleotides line up with TRBD2. CDR3 size: 15 residues. Trimming cost V 6 bases and J 7 bases; bases outside gene matches: 9. CDR1 and CDR2 from the germline V gene are MNHEY and SMNVEV (reference sequence). The CDR3 DNA reads TGTGCCAGCAGGAGCACTAGCGGGGTAGGTAATGAGCAGTTCTTC. Amino acids: CASRSTSGVGNEQFF.

V is TRBV6-5 and J is TRBJ2-1; 7 bases are shared with TRBD1. J lost 4 bases, V lost 6 bases, and 6 bases had no gene match. CDR1 MNHEY and CDR2 SVGAGI come from the germline V gene. This CDR3 region has 14 residues. The CDR3 protein is CASRRGTVYNEQFF. The CDR3 nucleotides read TGTGCCAGCAGAAGGGGGACAGTTTACAATGAGCAGTTCTTC.

This rearrangement joins TRBV9 to TRBJ2-3; 7 bases are a match to TRBD2. The V segment lost 3 bases and the J segment 4 bases; nucleotides outside the gene matches: 2. CDR3 length: 13 amino acids. Germline CDR1 SGDLS, CDR2 YYNGEE. Written as DNA, the CDR3 is TGTGCCAGCAGCGCCCTAGCGGCAGATACGCAGTATTTT. Translating gives CASSALAADTQYF. Supplemented by reference TRBV9 and TRBJ2-3, the full variable domain reads DSGVTQTPKHLITATGQRVTLRCSPRSGDLSVYWYQQSLDQGLQFLIQYYNGEERAKGNILERFSAQQFPDLHSELNLSSLELGDSALYFCASSALAADTQYFGPGTRLTVL.